This TCR delta chain was captured by sequencing in a study of gamma-delta chains in newborns, infants, children. As for the study in general: Microbial exposure reportedly drives polyclonal innate γδ T cell expansion after birth.

TCRdb processed the reads again with the CATT caller. The table includes 6,500 to 8,500 delta-chain clones, around 10% detected once. Trimming shortened V by 1 base and J by 0 bases, and 17 bases separated the two germline ends. CDR1 and CDR2 from the germline V gene are GEAIGNYY and EKD. This CDR3 comprises 17 residues. The V call is TRDV2, the J call TRDJ1, with D possibly TRDD3 on 6 matching bases. The TCR originated in a child who was a newborn, infant or young child, either healthy, febrile or measles-vaccinated (not recorded which). The sequenced sample consisted of blood. The CDR3 DNA reads TGTGCCTGTGACACGCTGGGGCCCAAGGGATACACCGATAAACTCATCTTT. As protein: CACDTLGPKGYTDKLIF.